The 7 T cell receptor beta chains given below trace back to one sample, sequenced in a study of cytomegalovirus exposure and HLA in healthy donors. Primers for the PCR totalled 60 Vbeta and 13 Jbeta. Method: immunoSEQ multiplex PCR; TCRdb's copy keeps in-frame clones and lacks some. In the table there are fewer than 250,000 clones, more than 70% of which are singletons. The sequencing input was PBMCs. The receptors stem from a woman between 40 and 55 years old in good health and CMV-seronegative.

V usage is TRBV30 and J usage is TRBJ2-1; D perhaps matches TRBD1 (5 bases). CDR3 length: 13 residues. From germline, CDR1 is GTSNPN and CDR2 SVGIG (reference sequence). V was cut by 4 bases and J by 5 bases, with 12 bases left in between. CDR3 sequence (DNA): TGTGCCTGGACCCCCGACAGAAACAATGAGCAGTTCTTC. Its translation is CAWTPDRNNEQFF.

The chain employs TRBV21-1 and TRBJ2-1; the D segment call TRBD2 is taken from the table without a DNA check. TRBV21-1 is assigned pseudogene status. The CDR3 sequence is 17 residues long. The CDR3 sequence: CASSKGQSGRSYNEQFF. The CDR3 DNA sequence: TGTGCCAGCAGCAAAGGACAAAGCGGGAGATCCTACAATGAGCAGTTCTTC.

This chain links TRBV12-5 with TRBJ2-5, with 9 positions matching TRBD1. V gave up 3 bases and J gave up 4 bases; unmatched junction bases: 3. This CDR3 is built from 14 residues. Germline V gene sequence: CDR1 LGHNT, CDR2 FRNRAP. The CDR3 DNA reads as TGTGCTAGTGGTTTAACAGGGGGCTCAGAGACCCAGTACTTC. Amino acid sequence: CASGLTGGSETQYF.

The table lists this clone with a few counts. The chain recombines TRBV18 with TRBJ2-6; perhaps TRBD2 as D (6 bases). The V gene's germline CDR1 is KGHSH and CDR2 LQKENI. CDR3 length: 19 residues. V gave up 0 bases and J gave up 1 base, with 16 bases separating them. CDR3 sequence (DNA): TGTGCCAGCTCACCACCGGAGTCGGGAGCCCCTTCTGGGGCCAACGTCCTGACTTTC. As protein: CASSPPESGAPSGANVLTF. Full variable domain (rest looked up from reference TRBV18 and TRBJ2-6): NAGVMQNPRHLVRRRGQEARLRCSPMKGHSHVYWYRQLPEEGLKFMVYLQKENIIDESGMPKERFSAEFPKEGPSILRIQQVVRGDSAAYFCASSPPESGAPSGANVLTFGAGSRLTVL.

V is TRBV6-5 and J is TRBJ2-7; 11 bases align to TRBD2. CDR3 length: 15 residues. From germline, CDR1 is MNHEY and CDR2 SVGAGI. J was trimmed by 3 bases and V by 6 bases; bases with no gene match: 7. The CDR3 nucleotides are TGTGCCAGCAGCAGAACTAGCGGGAGTAACTACGAGCAGTACTTC. Translated, it gives CASSRTSGSNYEQYF.

This rearrangement joins TRBV7-9 to TRBJ2-3; possibly TRBD2 for D (5 bases). The CDR3 has 15 residues. From germline, CDR1 is SEHNR and CDR2 FQNEAQ (reference sequence). Trimming removed 3 bases from V and 0 bases from J, with 10 bases in between. The CDR3 loop reads CASSLREPSTDTQYF. The CDR3 nucleotides read TGTGCCAGCAGCTTGAGGGAGCCTAGCACAGATACGCAGTATTTT.

The chain couples TRBV19 to TRBJ1-1; possible D gene TRBD1, 5 bases. The V gene lost 3 bases and the J gene lost 1 base, with 12 bases spanning the gap. This CDR3 is built from 15 residues. CDR1 LNHDA and CDR2 SQIVND come from the germline V gene (reference sequence). As DNA, the CDR3 is TGTGCCAGTAGTATTGTGCGGGACGGGAACACTGAAGCTTTCTTT. Amino acid sequence: CASSIVRDGNTEAFF.